The 22 T cell receptor beta chains in this list originate from one sample, sequenced in a study of cytomegalovirus exposure and HLA in healthy donors. PCR used 60 Vbeta primers and 13 Jbeta primers. Profiled with immunoSEQ multiplex PCR; TCRdb holds only in-frame clones, not every one. The table records 100,000 to 150,000 clones, about 85% of them present only once. Sequenced sample: PBMCs. The source of these receptors is a boy aged 5-17 years in good health and CMV-seronegative.

This chain connects TRBV7-8 to TRBJ2-1; unclear D gene. V was cut by 5 bases and J by 7 bases, with 15 bases left in between. In germline, CDR1 is SGHVS, CDR2 FQNEAQ. This CDR3 is built from 14 residues. CDR3 amino acids: CASSPPRASNEQFF. CDR3 nucleotides: TGTGCCAGCAGCCCACCGAGAGCTTCAAATGAGCAGTTCTTC.

The chain links TRBV30 to TRBJ1-2, with TRBD1 identical over 10 bases. The CDR3 length is 16 residues. V was pared by 2 bases and J by 4 bases, with 10 bases of the junction left unmatched. Looked up from germline, CDR1 is GTSNPN and CDR2 is SVGIG (reference sequence). CDR3 amino acids: CAWSLTGGAKAYGYTF. Here the CDR3 DNA reads TGTGCCTGGAGTTTGACAGGGGGCGCCAAGGCCTATGGCTACACCTTC.

The rearrangement joins TRBV7-9 to TRBJ2-3, with a possible D match to TRBD2 (5 bases). Germline V lookup: CDR1 SEHNR, CDR2 FQNEAQ (reference sequence). Deletions cut 4 bases from V and 5 bases from J, with 13 bases between. CDR3 size: 14 residues. CDR3 DNA: TGTGCCAGCAGCTCCTCCCTCCGGGGAGATACGCAGTATTTT. Amino acids: CASSSSLRGDTQYF.

The chain links TRBV9 to TRBJ1-1, with 7 bases matching TRBD1. Germline V lookup: CDR1 SGDLS, CDR2 YYNGEE. The V and J ends lost 3 bases and 4 bases, in that order; junction bases with no gene match: 12. This CDR3 is built from 16 residues. This CDR3 is CASSASNRGRGTEAFF. DNA of the CDR3: TGTGCCAGCAGCGCCTCAAACAGGGGCCGGGGCACTGAAGCTTTCTTT.

V is TRBV5-6 and J is TRBJ2-5; TRBD2 matches 7 bases. Germline CDR1 and CDR2: SGHDT and YYEEEE. The CDR3 length is 15 residues. The trim removed 3 bases at V and 6 bases at J, leaving 11 bases unmatched. As DNA, the CDR3 is TGTGCCAGCAGCTCCCGGACTAGAGGGCCCAAGACCCAGTACTTC. Protein: CASSSRTRGPKTQYF. Using reference TRBV5-6 and TRBJ2-5 for the parts outside the CDR3, the full variable domain is DAGVTQSPTHLIKTRGQQVTLRCSPKSGHDTVSWYQQALGQGPQFIFQYYEEEERQRGNFPDRFSGHQFPNYSSELNVNALLLGDSALYLCASSSRTRGPKTQYFGPGTRLLVL.

The chain couples TRBV30 to TRBJ2-3, with TRBD1 as a possible D gene (5 bases). The germline CDR1 and CDR2 sequences are GTSNPN and SVGIG (reference sequence). Between the trimmed V and J ends, which lost 8 bases and 4 bases, there was a span of 10 bases. The CDR3 spans 11 residues. CDR3 region: CALTRADTQYF. The CDR3 DNA reads as TGTGCCCTTACCAGGGCAGATACGCAGTATTTT. Full variable domain (missing parts from reference TRBV30 and TRBJ2-3): SQTIHQWPATLVQPVGSPLSLECTVEGTSNPNLYWYRQAAGRGLQLLFYSVGIGQISSEVPQNLSASRPQDRQFILSSKKLLLSDSGFYLCALTRADTQYFGPGTRLTVL.

The genes are TRBV4-2 and TRBJ1-6, with 11 bases identical to TRBD1. Unmatched junction bases numbered 3, after V lost 0 bases and J lost 8 bases. This CDR3 contains 16 residues. From germline, CDR1 is LGHNA and CDR2 YNFKEQ. CDR3 amino acids: CASSQDAGQGDSPLHF. The CDR3 DNA reads as TGTGCCAGCAGCCAAGACGCGGGACAGGGGGATTCACCCCTCCACTTT.

The J gene is TRBJ2-7, the V gene TRBV6-5, with 7 bases matching TRBD2. Germline CDR1 reads MNHEY; CDR2 reads SVGAGI. The CDR3 loop spans 15 amino acids. The V and J ends lost 6 bases and 6 bases, in that order; junction bases with no gene match: 14. The CDR3 protein is CASSPEGREWREQYF. The CDR3 DNA is TGTGCCAGCAGCCCCGAGGGGCGGGAGTGGCGCGAGCAGTACTTC.

The chain couples TRBV4-2 to TRBJ2-7; 9 nucleotides line up with TRBD1. Looked up from germline, CDR1 is LGHNA and CDR2 is YNFKEQ. The junction had 7 bases not matched to a gene; V was cut back by 4 bases and J by 6 bases. This CDR3 spans 14 amino acids. CDR3 DNA sequence: TGTGCCAGCAGCCCTCGGGACAGGGTTTCCGAGCAGTACTTC. Amino acids: CASSPRDRVSEQYF.

This clone was counted a single time. J is TRBJ2-1 and V is TRBV7-2; 7 nucleotides align to TRBD2. The J segment lost 9 bases and the V segment lost 2 bases, leaving 10 bases of the junction unmatched. The length of the CDR3 is 15 residues. Germline V gene data show CDR1 as SGHTA and CDR2 as FQGNSA. Here the CDR3 reads CASSLRGGEGGEQFF. The CDR3 nucleotides read TGTGCCAGCAGCTTAAGGGGCGGGGAGGGCGGTGAGCAGTTCTTC.

V and J are TRBV4-1 and TRBJ2-5; D gene ambiguous. Trimming removed 6 bases at V and 4 bases at J, with 6 bases between. The CDR3 runs 11 residues. In germline, CDR1 is MGHRA, CDR2 YSYEKL. CDR3 residues: CASSTAETQYF. CDR3 bases: TGCGCCAGCAGTACAGCAGAGACCCAGTACTTC.

The rearrangement links TRBV5-1 to TRBJ2-7; TRBD1 matches 11 bases. After removal of 2 bases from V and 5 bases from J, the junction contained 3 bases not matched to a gene. CDR3 length: 14 amino acids. Germline V gene sequence: CDR1 SGHRS, CDR2 YFSETQ. This CDR3 reads CASSLGQGAHEQYF. CDR3 DNA sequence: TGCGCCAGCAGCTTAGGACAGGGGGCTCACGAGCAGTACTTC.

This sequence joins TRBV13 and TRBJ1-3; 7 bases match TRBD1. The CDR3 is made up of 13 amino acids. The germline V gene encodes CDR1 PRHDT and CDR2 FYEKMQ (reference sequence). Trimming took 7 bases from V and 7 from J; bases not matched to a gene: 7. Here the CDR3 reads CASTDDRENTIYF. CDR3 sequence (DNA): TGTGCCAGCACCGATGACAGGGAGAACACCATATATTTT.

The chain is built from TRBV7-3 and TRBJ1-2; unclear D gene. Germline-derived CDR1 and CDR2 are SGHTA and FQGTGA. Between the trimmed V and J ends, which lost 5 bases and 2 bases, there was a span of 9 bases. The CDR3 is 13 residues long. The CDR3 DNA reads TGTGCCAGCAGCCCGACACAAAACTATGGCTACACCTTC. Its protein is CASSPTQNYGYTF.

The rearrangement joins TRBV5-6 to TRBJ1-2, with a possible D match to TRBD1 (6 bases). V shed 4 bases and J shed 8 bases, with 15 bases lying between them. The CDR3 sequence is 13 residues long. The germline CDR1 and CDR2 sequences are SGHDT and YYEEEE. The CDR3: CASSPQGFDGYTF. The CDR3 DNA follows: TGTGCCAGCAGCCCACAGGGTTTTGACGGCTACACCTTC.

V gene TRBV6-1 combines with J gene TRBJ1-5, with D perhaps matching TRBD1 (5 bases). CDR1 and CDR2 from the germline V gene are MNHNS and SASEGT. Trimming left V 1 base short and J 0 bases short, with 10 bases between. The CDR3 is made up of 16 amino acids. The CDR3 region has the DNA TGTGCCAGCAGTGAAGGGGGCGGGGGTAGCAATCAGCCCCAGCATTTT. It translates to CASSEGGGGSNQPQHF.

This clone was seen a few times. The rearrangement links TRBV10-3 to TRBJ1-4, with 8 bases aligning to TRBD1. The CDR3 loop spans 14 amino acids. Germline V gene sequence: CDR1 ENHRY, CDR2 SYGVKD. The V gene end was trimmed by 8 bases and the J gene end by 6 bases; junction bases not matched to a gene: 8. CDR3 loop: CAIGKTGDDEKLFF. CDR3 DNA: TGTGCCATCGGAAAGACAGGGGATGATGAAAAACTGTTTTTT.

The CDR3 DNA follows: TGCGCCAGCAGCCATAGCGGGGGAGCAGATACGCAGTATTTT. Its translation: CASSHSGGADTQYF. V usage is TRBV5-1 and J usage is TRBJ2-3; 9 bases align to TRBD2. CDR1 and CDR2 (germline): SGHRS, YFSETQ. Trimming removed 4 bases from V and 4 bases from J; junction bases left unmatched: 4. The CDR3 runs to 14 residues.

The chain combines TRBV5-4 with TRBJ1-2; 12 bases map to TRBD1. Germline V gene sequence: CDR1 SGHNT, CDR2 YYREEE (reference sequence). The CDR3 is 17 amino acids. Trimming took 4 bases from V and 5 from J; bases not matched to a gene: 12. CDR3 sequence (DNA): TGTGCCAGCAGCCGCCCGGGACAGGGGGCCGGAGGGTATGGCTACACCTTC. Translated: CASSRPGQGAGGYGYTF.

This sequence joins TRBV30 and TRBJ2-1, with 8 bases matching TRBD1. The CDR3 spans 15 residues. After removal of 0 bases from V and 3 bases from J, the junction contained 4 bases not matched to a gene. Germline-derived CDR1 and CDR2 are GTSNPN and SVGIG (reference sequence). The CDR3 DNA follows: TGTGCCTGGAGTGTCGGACAGGGAGGCTACAATGAGCAGTTCTTC. It codes for CAWSVGQGGYNEQFF.

V gene TRBV7-8 combines with J gene TRBJ1-1; perhaps TRBD1 as D (6 bases). This CDR3 region has 14 residues. The ends were cut back, 2 bases at V and 1 base at J, with 8 bases in the middle. Germline V gene lookup returns CDR1 SGHVS and CDR2 FQNEAQ. The CDR3: CASSLTGSNTEAFF. For the CDR3, the DNA is TGTGCCAGCAGCTTAACAGGGTCGAACACTGAAGCTTTCTTT.

The chain has TRBV5-1 and TRBJ1-2, with 8 bases fitting TRBD1. Trimming took 2 bases from V and 2 from J; bases not matched to a gene: 5. From germline, CDR1 is SGHRS and CDR2 YFSETQ. CDR3 size: 15 residues. CDR3 amino acids: CASSFGQGWNYGYTF. In DNA form, the CDR3 reads TGCGCCAGCAGCTTCGGACAGGGCTGGAACTATGGCTACACCTTC.